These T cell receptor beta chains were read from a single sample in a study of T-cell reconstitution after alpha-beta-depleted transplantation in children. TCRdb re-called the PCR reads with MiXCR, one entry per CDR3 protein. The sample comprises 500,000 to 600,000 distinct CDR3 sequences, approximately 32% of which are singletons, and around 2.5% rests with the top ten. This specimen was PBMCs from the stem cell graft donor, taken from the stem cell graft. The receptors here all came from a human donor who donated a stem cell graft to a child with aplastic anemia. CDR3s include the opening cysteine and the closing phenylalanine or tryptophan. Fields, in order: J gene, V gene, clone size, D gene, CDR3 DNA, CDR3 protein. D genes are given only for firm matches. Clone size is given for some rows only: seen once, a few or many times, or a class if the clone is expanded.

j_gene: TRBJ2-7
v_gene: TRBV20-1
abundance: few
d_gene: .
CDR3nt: TGCAGTGCTCGCGACAGGCAGCCTTACGAGCAGTACTTC
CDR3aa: CSARDRQPYEQYF

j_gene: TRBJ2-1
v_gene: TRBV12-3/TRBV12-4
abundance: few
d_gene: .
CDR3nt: TGTGCCAGCAGTTTTTTCCAGCGGGTCTCCTACAATGAGCAGTTCTTC
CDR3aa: CASSFFQRVSYNEQFF

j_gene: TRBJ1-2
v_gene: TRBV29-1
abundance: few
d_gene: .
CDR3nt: TGCAGCGTTGTAACGGCGGACTATGGCTACACCTTC
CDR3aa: CSVVTADYGYTF

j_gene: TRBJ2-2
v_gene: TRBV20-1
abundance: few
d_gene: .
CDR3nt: TGCAGTGCTAGCCACGGGAACACCGGGGAGCTGTTTTTT
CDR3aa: CSASHGNTGELFF

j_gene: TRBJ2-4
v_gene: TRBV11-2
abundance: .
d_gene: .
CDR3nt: TGTGCCAGCAGCCAGCCCTGGGCCAAAAACATTCAGTACTTC
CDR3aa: CASSQPWAKNIQYF

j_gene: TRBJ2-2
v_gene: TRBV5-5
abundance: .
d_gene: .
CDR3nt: TGTGCCAGCAGCACCGGTTGGGGGCGCGGTACCGGGGAGCTGTTTTTT
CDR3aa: CASSTGWGRGTGELFF

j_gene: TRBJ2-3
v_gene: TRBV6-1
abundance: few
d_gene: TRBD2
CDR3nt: TGTGCCAGCAGTGAAGAAGCGGGAGGGCCAGATACGCAGTATTTT
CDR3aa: CASSEEAGGPDTQYF

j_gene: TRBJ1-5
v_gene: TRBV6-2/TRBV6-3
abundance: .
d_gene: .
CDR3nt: TGTGCCAGCACCCTGACGGGTGAGGCTTATCAGCCCCAGCATTTT
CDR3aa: CASTLTGEAYQPQHF

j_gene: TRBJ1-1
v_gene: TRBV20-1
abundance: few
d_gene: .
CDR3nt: TGCAGTGCTAGAGATCACGGAATGAACACTGAAGCTTTCTTT
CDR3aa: CSARDHGMNTEAFF

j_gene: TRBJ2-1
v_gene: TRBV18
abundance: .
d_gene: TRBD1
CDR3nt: TGTGCCAGCTCCCCCCTTTCCGGGACAGGAGTTAATGAGCAGTTCTTC
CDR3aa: CASSPLSGTGVNEQFF

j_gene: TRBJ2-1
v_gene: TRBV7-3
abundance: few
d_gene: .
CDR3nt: TGTGCCAGCAGCCGACCTTTTGGAGGTGAGCAGTTCTTC
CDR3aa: CASSRPFGGEQFF

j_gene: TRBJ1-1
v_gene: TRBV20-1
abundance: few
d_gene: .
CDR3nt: TGCAGTGCACCGCGGGGCGGGTTTGTTGAAGCTTTCTTT
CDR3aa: CSAPRGGFVEAFF

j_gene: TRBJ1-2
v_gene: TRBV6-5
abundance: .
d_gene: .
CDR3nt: TGTGCCAGCAGCCTTCAACAGGGCCCCTATGGCTACACCTTC
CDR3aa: CASSLQQGPYGYTF

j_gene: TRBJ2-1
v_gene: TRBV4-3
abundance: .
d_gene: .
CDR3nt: TGCGCCAGCAGCCAAGTCAGAGTACGCTACAATGAGCAGTTCTTC
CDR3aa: CASSQVRVRYNEQFF

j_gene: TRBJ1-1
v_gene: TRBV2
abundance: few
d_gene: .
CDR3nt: TGTGCCAGCACCCTGATGGGAAACACTGAAGCTTTCTTT
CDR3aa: CASTLMGNTEAFF

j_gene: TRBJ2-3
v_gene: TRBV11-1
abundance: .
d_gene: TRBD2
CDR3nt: TGTGCCAGCAGCGGCCGACTAGCGGGAGCCCTCGGCACAGATACGCAGTATTTT
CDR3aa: CASSGRLAGALGTDTQYF

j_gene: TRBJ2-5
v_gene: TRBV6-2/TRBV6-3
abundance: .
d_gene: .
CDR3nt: TGTGCCAGTTACGGACCGGCGGACACTCAAGAGACCCAGTACTTC
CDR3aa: CASYGPADTQETQYF

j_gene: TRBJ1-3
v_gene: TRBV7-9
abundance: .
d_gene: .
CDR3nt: TGTGCCAGCAGTCCACAGTCCTTCACCATATATTTT
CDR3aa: CASSPQSFTIYF

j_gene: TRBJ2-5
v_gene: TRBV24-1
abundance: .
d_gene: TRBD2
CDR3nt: TGTGCCACCAGTCCGGGGGGTAGCGGGAGCCCAGAGACCCAGTACTTC
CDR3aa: CATSPGGSGSPETQYF

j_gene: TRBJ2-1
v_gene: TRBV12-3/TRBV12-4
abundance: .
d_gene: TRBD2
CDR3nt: TGTGCCAGCAGCCATCCTAGCGGGAGGATTGTGGGGTCATTCTACAATGAGCAGTTCTTC
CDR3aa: CASSHPSGRIVGSFYNEQFF

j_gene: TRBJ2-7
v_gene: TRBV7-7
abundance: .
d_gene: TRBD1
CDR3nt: TGTGCCAGCAGCCCGGGACAGGGGTCGACCGAGCAGTACTTC
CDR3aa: CASSPGQGSTEQYF

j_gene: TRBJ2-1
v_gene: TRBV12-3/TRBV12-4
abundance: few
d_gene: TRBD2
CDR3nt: TGTGCCAGCAGTTTAGGACTAGCGGGAGGTTTGGGTGAGCAGTTCTTC
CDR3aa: CASSLGLAGGLGEQFF

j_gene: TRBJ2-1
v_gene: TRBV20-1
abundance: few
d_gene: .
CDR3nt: TGCAGTGCTAGTGAACCTGGGCTCTACAATGAGCAGTTCTTC
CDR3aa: CSASEPGLYNEQFF

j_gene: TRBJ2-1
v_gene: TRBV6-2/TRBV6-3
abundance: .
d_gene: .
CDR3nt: TGTGCCAGCAGTTACCGGGACCCCCGGCCGTACAATGAGCAGTTCTTC
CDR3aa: CASSYRDPRPYNEQFF

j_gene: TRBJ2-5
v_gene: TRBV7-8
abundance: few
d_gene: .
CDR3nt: TGTGCCAGCAGCTATGGGGGACCGCGGGAGACCCAGTACTTC
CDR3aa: CASSYGGPRETQYF

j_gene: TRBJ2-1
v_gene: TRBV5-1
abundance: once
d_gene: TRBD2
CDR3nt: TGCGCCAGCAGCTTGGGCGGGGGGACCTACAATGCGCAGTTCTTC
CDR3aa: CASSLGGGTYNAQFF

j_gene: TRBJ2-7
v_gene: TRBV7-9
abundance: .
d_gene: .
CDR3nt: TGTGCCAGCAGCCCCCTCACTAGTAGCGACGAGCAGTACTTC
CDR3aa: CASSPLTSSDEQYF

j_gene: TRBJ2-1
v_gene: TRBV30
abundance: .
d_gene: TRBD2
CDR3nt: TGTGCCTGGAGTGTAAGGGAGGGTCGAAGAGTCTTC
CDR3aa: CAWSVREGRRVF

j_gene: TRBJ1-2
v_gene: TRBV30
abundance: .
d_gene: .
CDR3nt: TGTGCCTGGAACGGGGAGTCCTATGGCTACACCTTC
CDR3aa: CAWNGESYGYTF

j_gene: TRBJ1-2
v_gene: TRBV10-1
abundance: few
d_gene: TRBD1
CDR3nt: TGCGCCAGCAGGACACAGGGGGCAAACTATGGCTACACCTTC
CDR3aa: CASRTQGANYGYTF

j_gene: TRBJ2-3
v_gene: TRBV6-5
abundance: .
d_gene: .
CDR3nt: TGTGCCAGCAGTTACGGGGCGGACTCTAGCACAGATACGCAGTATTTT
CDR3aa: CASSYGADSSTDTQYF

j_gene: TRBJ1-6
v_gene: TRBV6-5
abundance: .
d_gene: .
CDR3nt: TGTGCCAGCAGTTATGGCACCCCGGGAAGGACACCCCTCCACTTT
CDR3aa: CASSYGTPGRTPLHF

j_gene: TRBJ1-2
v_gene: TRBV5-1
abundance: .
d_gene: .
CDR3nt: TGCGCCAGCAGCCACGGTGGGGGTAACGGCTACACCTTC
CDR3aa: CASSHGGGNGYTF

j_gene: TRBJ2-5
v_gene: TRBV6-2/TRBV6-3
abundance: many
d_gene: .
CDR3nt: TGTGCCAGCAGTTCCGCTTTCTACGACCAAGAGACCCAGTACTTC
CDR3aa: CASSSAFYDQETQYF

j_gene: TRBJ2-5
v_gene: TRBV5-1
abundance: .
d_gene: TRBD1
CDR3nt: TGCGCCAGCAGCTTGGCACAGGGGGCTGCAGGGACCCAGTACTTC
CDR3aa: CASSLAQGAAGTQYF

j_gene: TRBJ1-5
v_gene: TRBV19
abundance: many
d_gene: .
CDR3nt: TGTGCCAGTAGTAGGGTTAATCAGCCCCAGCATTTT
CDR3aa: CASSRVNQPQHF

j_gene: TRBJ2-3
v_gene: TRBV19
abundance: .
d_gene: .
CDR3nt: TGTGCCAGTAGCCAAAGGCGGGATACGCAGTATTTT
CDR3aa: CASSQRRDTQYF

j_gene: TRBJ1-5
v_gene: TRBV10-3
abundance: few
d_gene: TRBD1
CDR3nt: TGTGCCATCAGTGAGGGGACAGGGTATAGCAATCAGCCCCAGCATTTT
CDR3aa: CAISEGTGYSNQPQHF

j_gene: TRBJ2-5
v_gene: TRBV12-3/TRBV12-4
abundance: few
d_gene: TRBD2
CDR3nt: TGTGCCAGCAGTTATACTAGCGCGCAAGAGACCCAGTACTTC
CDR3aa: CASSYTSAQETQYF

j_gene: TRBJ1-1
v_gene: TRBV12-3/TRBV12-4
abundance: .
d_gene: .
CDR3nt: TGTGCCAGCAGTTTAGCGCCCCCAGGGAACACTGAAGCTTTCTTT
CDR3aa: CASSLAPPGNTEAFF